This entry concerns a single T cell receptor (beta chain). Profiling relied on immunoSEQ multiplex PCR, and the TCRdb table lists in-frame clones only, not all of them. Of roughly 1,800,000 clones in the sample, approximately 94% were seen once. Cells designated naive CD8 were CD45RO-negative and were positively selected for CCR7, with terminally differentiated effector memory CD45RA+ cells excluded. The sample comes from a study of shared clonotypes between healthy human individuals. In the study overall: Plates per donor: three CD4 naive, three CD4 memory, two CD8 naive, one CD8 memory.

CDR1 and CDR2 (germline): MNHEY, SVGAGI. Trimming removed 2 bases from V and 4 bases from J, with 14 bases in between. The CDR3 is 16 amino acids. The TCR originated in a man aged 18 to 30 in good health. The genes are TRBV6-5 and TRBJ2-2; D possibly corresponds to TRBD1 (6 bases). Material: naive CD8+ T cells sorted from blood. CDR3 nucleotide sequence: TGTGCCAGCAGTTACGGCAACCCCAGGGGCACCGGGGAGCTGTTTTTT. This encodes CASSYGNPRGTGELFF.